This TCR beta chain is from a study of T cell responses to AZD1222 COVID-19 vaccine. About the research overall: The analysis combined second doses at about 4 or about 12 weeks.

The CDR3 has 12 residues. Per germline, CDR1 MNHEY and CDR2 SMNVEV (reference sequence). Trimming cost V 6 bases and J 9 bases, with 14 bases left between them. The data were produced by immunoSEQ multiplex PCR, yet TCRdb's version contains in-frame clones alone and is incomplete. Altogether around 130,000 clones are present, about 91% being singletons, with the ten largest covering 1.7%. This receptor was obtained from an adult in good health. This rearrangement joins TRBV27 to TRBJ1-1; D remains unclear. The specimen comprised peripheral blood, sampled on day 0 of AZD1222 vaccination. The chain's CDR3 is CASRRAGNQAFF. Here the CDR3 DNA reads TGTGCCAGCAGACGCGCGGGGAATCAAGCTTTCTTT.